Listed here are 27 T cell receptor beta chains from one sample, sequenced in a study of T cells in localized non-small cell lung cancer. The protocol was immunoSEQ multiplex PCR, while the TCRdb copy is restricted to in-frame clones and leaves out a portion. The sample lists around 64,000 clones; around 90% were seen once. The source material was peripheral blood, sampled before any cancer treatment. The receptors shown here come from a man aged 35-69 years with stage I squamous cell lung carcinoma.

The J gene is TRBJ2-1, the V gene TRBV7-3; D remains ambiguous. The germline V gene encodes CDR1 SGHTA and CDR2 FQGTGA. Trimming stripped 3 bases from V and 7 bases from J, with 10 bases between. This CDR3 spans 13 amino acids. The CDR3 DNA reads TGTGCCAGCAGCTTTTCCCTGTGGAATGAGCAGTTCTTC. As protein: CASSFSLWNEQFF.

The chain employs TRBV5-6 and TRBJ2-1; 9 bases map to TRBD2. This CDR3 comprises 18 residues. V gave up 3 bases and J gave up 10 bases; unmatched junction bases: 20. The germline CDR1 and CDR2 sequences are SGHDT and YYEEEE. Written as DNA, the CDR3 is TGTGCCAGCAGCTATTGGATAGTAGCGGGAGTGGGGGCGGGGGAGCAGTTCTTC. Its protein is CASSYWIVAGVGAGEQFF. Using reference TRBV5-6 and TRBJ2-1 for the parts outside the CDR3, the full variable domain is DAGVTQSPTHLIKTRGQQVTLRCSPKSGHDTVSWYQQALGQGPQFIFQYYEEEERQRGNFPDRFSGHQFPNYSSELNVNALLLGDSALYLCASSYWIVAGVGAGEQFFGPGTRLTVL.

Here the CDR3 reads CASSKGRTGGDQPQHF. Written as DNA, the CDR3 is TGTGCCAGCAGCAAGGGAAGGACAGGGGGCGATCAGCCCCAGCATTTT. This chain joins TRBV21-1 and TRBJ1-5; the table's TRBD1 call for D was not verified on the DNA. TRBV21-1 is a known pseudogene. The CDR3 runs 16 residues.

The V and J genes are TRBV6-1 and TRBJ2-3, with 9 bases identical to TRBD2. V shed 5 bases, J shed 4 bases, and the junction held 4 bases outside the gene matches. This CDR3 is built from 14 residues. The germline CDR1 and CDR2 sequences are MNHNS and SASEGT. The CDR3 bases are TGTGCCAGCAGTTCTAGCGGGACCCCAGATACGCAGTATTTT. Encoded protein: CASSSSGTPDTQYF.

The chain is built from TRBV5-1 and TRBJ2-1, with 7 bases that match TRBD2. The CDR3 loop spans 14 amino acids. The V gene end was trimmed by 0 bases and the J gene end by 7 bases; junction bases not matched to a gene: 4. Germline CDR1 reads SGHRS; CDR2 reads YFSETQ. The CDR3, as DNA: TGCGCCAGCAGCTTGGCTAGCGGAGAGAATGAGCAGTTCTTC. It translates to CASSLASGENEQFF.

The genes are TRBV5-1 and TRBJ2-1; D remains ambiguous. The CDR3 has 15 amino acids. Germline loops: CDR1 SGHRS, CDR2 YFSETQ. Between the trimmed V and J ends, which lost 3 bases and 2 bases, there was a span of 12 bases. CDR3 DNA sequence: TGCGCCAGCAGCTCGACGGACCCGACCTACAATGAGCAGTTCTTC. This sequence encodes CASSSTDPTYNEQFF. The variable domain in full, completed from reference TRBV5-1 and TRBJ2-1, reads KAGVTQTPRYLIKTRGQQVTLSCSPISGHRSVSWYQQTPGQGLQFLFEYFSETQRNKGNFPGRFSGRQFSNSRSEMNVSTLELGDSALYLCASSSTDPTYNEQFFGPGTRLTVL.

Details on this clone: At one boundary the junction diverges from the germline segment, which might be a read error. The rearrangement links TRBV11-3 to TRBJ2-1, with D perhaps TRBD1 (5 bases). The CDR3 runs 12 residues. CDR1 is SGHNT, CDR2 YENEEA, per germline. The CDR3: CASSVDSEEQFF. The CDR3 bases are TGTGCCAGCAGCGTAGACAGCGAGGAGCAGTTCTTC.

As DNA, the CDR3 is TGTGCCAGCAGCTGGGGGACAGGGAACACTGAAGCTTTCTTT. Its translation: CASSWGTGNTEAFF. V is TRBV11-3 and J is TRBJ1-1; the match to TRBD1 covers 8 bases. This CDR3 is built from 14 residues. V dropped 4 bases and J dropped 1; count of bases not matched to a gene: 2. Germline-derived CDR1 and CDR2 are SGHNT and YENEEA.

The V and J genes are TRBV7-3 and TRBJ2-5; 13 nucleotides align to TRBD2. The DNA end lines up better with TRBJ2-7; the J call may be wrong. Germline values: CDR1 SGHTA, CDR2 FQGTGA. This CDR3 is built from 15 residues. CDR3 in amino acids: CASSFGTSGVYEQYF. The CDR3 DNA follows: TGTGCCAGCAGCTTCGGGACTAGCGGGGTCTACGAGCAGTACTTC.

This clone occurred a few times. The chain links TRBV11-2 to TRBJ2-2; a possible D gene is TRBD1 (6 bases). CDR1 is SGHAT and CDR2 is FQNNGV in the germline V gene. Trimming shortened V by 6 bases and J by 1 base, and 9 bases separated the two germline ends. This CDR3 spans 14 amino acids. Here the CDR3 reads CASRHRENTGELFF. CDR3 DNA: TGTGCCAGCAGACACAGGGAGAACACCGGGGAGCTGTTTTTT. Filled out from reference TRBV11-2 and TRBJ2-2, the complete variable domain reads EAGVAQSPRYKIIEKRQSVAFWCNPISGHATLYWYQQILGQGPKLLIQFQNNGVVDDSQLPKDRFSAERLKGVDSTLKIQPAKLEDSAVYLCASRHRENTGELFFGEGSRLTVL.

The chain joins TRBV5-5 to TRBJ1-1; the D gene is possibly TRBD1 (5 bases). The CDR3 has 14 residues. Germline CDR1 SGHKS, CDR2 YYEKEE (reference sequence). Trimming pared 0 bases from V and 10 bases from J, leaving 16 bases between. CDR3 residues: CASSLDGTPTRAFF. The CDR3 DNA reads TGTGCCAGCAGCTTGGACGGGACTCCTACCCGAGCTTTCTTT.

This chain uses TRBV19 with TRBJ1-5; perhaps TRBD1 as D (6 bases). Germline V gives CDR1 LNHDA, CDR2 SQIVND (reference sequence). The CDR3 has 12 residues. V was clipped by 10 bases and J by 5 bases, with 12 bases between them. CDR3 residues: CATQTGDQPQHF. CDR3 in DNA: TGTGCCACCCAGACAGGAGATCAGCCCCAGCATTTT.

This clone was detected a few times. The chain links TRBV7-3 to TRBJ1-1; D gene uncertain. Germline V CDR1 and CDR2: SGHTA, FQGTGA. V dropped 0 bases and J dropped 1 base, with 9 bases sitting between them. This CDR3 has 15 residues. The CDR3 nucleotides read TGTGCCAGCAGCTTAACAGCAGGAGGGAACACTGAAGCTTTCTTT. Its protein is CASSLTAGGNTEAFF. Based on the CDR3 plus reference TRBV7-3 and TRBJ1-1, the full variable domain is GAGVSQTPSNKVTEKGKYVELRCDPISGHTALYWYRQSLGQGPEFLIYFQGTGAADDSGLPNDRFFAVRPEGSVSTLKIQRTERGDSAVYLCASSLTAGGNTEAFFGQGTRLTVV.

This clone is medium-sized (0.01 to 0.1%). The V gene is TRBV7-9, the J gene TRBJ1-2; D not resolved. The CDR3 runs to 14 residues. In germline, CDR1 is SEHNR, CDR2 FQNEAQ (reference sequence). V was shortened by 5 bases and J by 4 bases, with 14 bases between the two germline ends. As DNA, the CDR3 is TGTGCCAGCAGCCCCCCCGCGGTGCGCTATGGCTACACCTTC. It specifies CASSPPAVRYGYTF.

The chain employs TRBV2 and TRBJ1-1; D is unclear. This CDR3 has 12 residues. V was pared by 2 bases and J by 7 bases, with 8 bases between. CDR1 is SNHLY and CDR2 is FYNNEI in the germline V gene. The CDR3 DNA sequence: TGTGCCAGCAGTGAATATAAGGGTGAAGCTTTCTTT. It codes for CASSEYKGEAFF.

This chain links TRBV19 with TRBJ2-3; TRBD2 matches 8 bases. The V gene end was trimmed by 9 bases and the J gene end by 6 bases; junction bases not matched to a gene: 11. The germline V gene encodes CDR1 LNHDA and CDR2 SQIVND (reference sequence). The CDR3 extends over 14 amino acids. CDR3 residues: CASTGLEGHDTQYF. The CDR3 bases are TGTGCCAGCACGGGACTAGAGGGGCACGATACGCAGTATTTT.

The V and J genes are TRBV21-1 and TRBJ2-7. TRBV21-1 counts as a pseudogene. The CDR3 is made up of 14 amino acids. The CDR3 bases are TGTGCCAGCAGCCCCCAGAAATGGGACCCAGAGCAGTACTTC. It translates to CASSPQKWDPEQYF.

The V gene is TRBV28, the J gene TRBJ2-7; 9 nucleotides match TRBD1. Trimming removed 6 bases from V and 2 bases from J; junction bases left unmatched: 5. The CDR3 has 14 residues. Germline V lookup: CDR1 MDHEN, CDR2 SYDVKM. The CDR3, as DNA: TGTGCCAGCAGCCGGGACAGGGATCCCTACGAGCAGTACTTC. This translates into CASSRDRDPYEQYF.

The rearrangement links TRBV28 to TRBJ1-2, with TRBD1 as a possible D gene (6 bases). Germline V gene data show CDR1 as MDHEN and CDR2 as SYDVKM. The CDR3 sequence is 14 residues long. Trimming cost V 2 bases and J 8 bases, with 15 bases left between them. The CDR3 DNA is TGTGCCAGCAGTTTACCGGACAGTCTAGGGGGCTACACCTTC. It specifies CASSLPDSLGGYTF.

In regard to this clone: Relative to the germline gene, one junction end is altered; a read error may explain this. CDR3 sequence reads: CASGLAGQKTQYF. CDR3 coding DNA: TGTGCTAGTGGTTTGGCAGGCCAAAAGACCCAGTACTTC. V and J are TRBV12-5 and TRBJ2-5; D is undetermined. CDR1 and CDR2 (germline): LGHNT, FRNRAP. The CDR3 has 13 residues.

The chain is built from TRBV2 and TRBJ2-7; 7 bases align to TRBD1. The J segment lost 0 bases and the V segment lost 8 bases, leaving 10 bases of the junction unmatched. Germline V gene sequence: CDR1 SNHLY, CDR2 FYNNEI. CDR3 length equals 15 residues. The CDR3 here is CASAWDSQSSYEQYF. Written as DNA, the CDR3 is TGTGCCAGCGCGTGGGACAGCCAGAGCTCCTACGAGCAGTACTTC.

The chain employs TRBV5-1 and TRBJ2-5, with 10 bases fitting TRBD2. Looked up from germline, CDR1 is SGHRS and CDR2 is YFSETQ. The CDR3 totals 16 residues. Trimming took 0 bases from V and 2 from J; bases not matched to a gene: 4. DNA of the CDR3: TGCGCCAGCAGCTTGGGGTCTAGCGGGAGTCAAGAGACCCAGTACTTC. As protein: CASSLGSSGSQETQYF.

The CDR3 DNA reads TGTGCCAGCAGCTTCGGGGGAGGACAGGGGGTTGAAAAACTGTTTTTT. Translated, it gives CASSFGGGQGVEKLFF. This rearrangement joins TRBV11-2 to TRBJ1-4; 10 nucleotides match TRBD1. Germline-derived CDR1 and CDR2 are SGHAT and FQNNGV. The CDR3 extends over 16 amino acids. The V and J ends lost 3 bases and 7 bases, in that order; junction bases with no gene match: 8.

J is TRBJ1-1 and V is TRBV5-5; D perhaps matches TRBD1 (6 bases). Germline V gene data show CDR1 as SGHKS and CDR2 as YYEKEE (reference sequence). Trimming took off 2 bases at V and 1 base at J, with 15 bases between the two ends. The CDR3 contains 16 residues. The CDR3 DNA follows: TGTGCCAGCAGCTTTATGCCCGGACAGCCGAACACTGAAGCTTTCTTT. Protein sequence: CASSFMPGQPNTEAFF.

The chain links TRBV9 to TRBJ1-5; maybe TRBD1 (5 bases). The germline V and J ends were trimmed by 2 bases and 2 bases, with 8 bases remaining between them. This CDR3 comprises 14 residues. The V gene's germline CDR1 is SGDLS and CDR2 YYNGEE. CDR3: CASSVGGGNQPQHF. CDR3 DNA: TGTGCCAGCAGCGTCGGGGGAGGCAATCAGCCCCAGCATTTT.

The rearrangement uses TRBV7-9 and TRBJ1-4; TRBD1 is a possible D gene (5 bases). CDR1 and CDR2 (germline): SEHNR, FQNEAQ (reference sequence). Trimming pared 5 bases from V and 8 bases from J, leaving 18 bases between. The CDR3 consists of 15 residues. The CDR3 spells CASSPAQGGREKLFF. The CDR3 region has the DNA TGTGCCAGCAGCCCCGCTCAGGGTGGGAGAGAAAAACTGTTTTTT.

This chain uses TRBV29-1 with TRBJ2-7, with D possibly TRBD2 on 6 matching bases. CDR1 is SQVTM, CDR2 ANQGSEA, per germline. The CDR3 spans 12 residues. The V and J ends lost 3 bases and 7 bases respectively, with 13 bases between them. CDR3 nucleotide sequence: TGCAGCGTTGATGGTGGAGGGCAAGAGCAGTACTTC. Its translation: CSVDGGGQEQYF.